One sample yielded the 24 T cell receptor beta chains listed below, sequenced in a study of shared clonotypes between healthy human individuals. Clones were read by immunoSEQ multiplex PCR, and TCRdb kept only the in-frame ones, dropping some. Of over 750,000 clones listed, 96% were seen once; the top ten hold about 0.25%. CD45RO negativity and positive selection for CCR7 defined naive CD8 cells, a population that excluded terminally differentiated effector memory CD45RA+ cells. The sample consisted of naive CD8+ T cells sorted from blood. These TCRs come from a man younger than 45 in good health.

This clone was found once. The chain is built from TRBV6-1 and TRBJ2-2; D might be TRBD1 or TRBD2, each matching 6 bases. Germline V gene data show CDR1 as MNHNS and CDR2 as SASEGT. The V end lost 8 bases, the J end lost 4 bases, and 17 bases lay between the germline ends. The CDR3 extends over 15 amino acids. As DNA, the CDR3 is TGTGCCAGCCTCCCTTTAGGAGGGGGCACCGGGGAGCTGTTTTTT. It encodes CASLPLGGGTGELFF.

The rearrangement joins TRBV4-3 to TRBJ2-7; D gene uncertain. The V gene lost 1 base and the J gene lost 5 bases, with 12 bases spanning the gap. The CDR3 spans 14 residues. Germline V gene data show CDR1 as LGHNA and CDR2 as YSLEER. CDR3 amino acids: CASSQGPQAHEQYF. The CDR3 nucleotides read TGCGCCAGCAGCCAAGGTCCCCAGGCCCACGAGCAGTACTTC.

The rearrangement joins TRBV7-2 to TRBJ1-1; 7 bases align to TRBD1. V lost 1 base to trimming and J lost 5 bases; unmatched junction nucleotides: 7. The germline V gene has CDR1 SGHTA and CDR2 FQGNSA. The CDR3 runs to 15 residues. This CDR3 reads CASSLGQGGRTEAFF. CDR3 sequence (DNA): TGTGCCAGCAGCTTAGGACAGGGAGGGAGGACTGAAGCTTTCTTT.

V and J are TRBV14 and TRBJ2-2; maybe TRBD2 (6 bases). CDR1 SGHDN and CDR2 FVKESK come from the germline V gene. This CDR3 contains 17 residues. Trimming removed 5 bases from V and 5 bases from J, with 21 bases in between. The CDR3 loop reads CASSGRGSETRTGELFF. DNA for the CDR3: TGTGCCAGCAGCGGGCGGGGCAGTGAGACTCGGACCGGGGAGCTGTTTTTT.

The chain recombines TRBV5-6 with TRBJ2-7, with 8 bases fitting TRBD1. The CDR3 spans 15 residues. J gave up 5 bases and V 4 bases, and 11 bases lay outside the gene matches. Germline V gene sequence: CDR1 SGHDT, CDR2 YYEEEE. CDR3 residues: CASSVEAGGWNEQYF. The CDR3 DNA is TGTGCCAGCAGCGTGGAGGCAGGGGGCTGGAACGAGCAGTACTTC.

The chain is built from TRBV20-1 and TRBJ1-5; the D is unclear. CDR3 size: 11 residues. CDR1 and CDR2 from the germline V gene are DFQATT and SNEGSKA (reference sequence). This CDR3 is CRVERAQPQHF. The CDR3 coding sequence is TGCAGGGTCGAGAGGGCGCAGCCCCAGCATTTT.

This chain links TRBV27 with TRBJ2-1; 9 nucleotides align to TRBD2. The J segment lost 8 bases and the V segment lost 10 bases, leaving 6 bases of the junction unmatched. Germline V gene sequence: CDR1 MNHEY, CDR2 SMNVEV (reference sequence). This CDR3 contains 12 residues. CDR3 nucleotides: TGTGCCACCTTGGGACTAGCCGATGAGCAGTTCTTC. The encoded protein is CATLGLADEQFF.

V is TRBV6-5 and J is TRBJ1-2, with a tentative D call TRBD1 (5 bases). Germline CDR1 is MNHEY and CDR2 is SVGAGI. Trimming took off 2 bases at V and 4 bases at J, with 11 bases between the two ends. CDR3 size: 14 residues. CDR3 nucleotides: TGTGCCAGCAGTTACGCATCAGGGACCTATGGCTACACCTTC. Its protein is CASSYASGTYGYTF.

J is TRBJ2-3 and V is TRBV19; D is perhaps TRBD2 (5 bases). CDR3 length equals 14 residues. Trimming stripped 5 bases from V and 2 bases from J, with 11 bases between. Germline CDR1 is LNHDA and CDR2 is SQIVND (reference sequence). CDR3 sequence: CASSQSGYTDTQYF. The CDR3 DNA is TGTGCCAGTAGTCAAAGCGGATACACAGATACGCAGTATTTT.

The genes are TRBV7-9 and TRBJ2-5; D not resolved. The V and J ends lost 5 bases and 0 bases respectively, with 22 bases between them. Germline V gene sequence: CDR1 SEHNR, CDR2 FQNEAQ (reference sequence). The CDR3 loop spans 18 amino acids. The CDR3 region is CASSTITPLGSYQETQYF. CDR3 DNA: TGTGCCAGCAGCACCATTACCCCCTTAGGCTCGTACCAAGAGACCCAGTACTTC.

The chain carries TRBV19 and TRBJ1-2; D unclear. Deletions cut 3 bases from V and 3 bases from J, with 14 bases between. CDR1 and CDR2 from the germline V gene are LNHDA and SQIVND (reference sequence). This CDR3 has 15 amino acids. The CDR3 loop reads CASSISLGRYYGYTF. CDR3 nucleotides: TGTGCCAGTAGTATTAGTTTAGGGAGATACTATGGCTACACCTTC.

The gene calls are TRBV28 and TRBJ2-5; D unclear. Germline CDR1 and CDR2: MDHEN and SYDVKM. V lost 4 bases and J lost 5, with 5 bases in between. This CDR3 comprises 11 residues. The CDR3 DNA follows: TGTGCCAGCAGTTACGGGGAGACCCAGTACTTC. This translates into CASSYGETQYF. Full variable domain (outside the CDR3, taken from reference TRBV28 and TRBJ2-5): DVKVTQSSRYLVKRTGEKVFLECVQDMDHENMFWYRQDPGLGLRLIYFSYDVKMKEKGDIPEGYSVSREKKERFSLILESASTNQTSMYLCASSYGETQYFGPGTRLLVL.

The V gene is TRBV27, the J gene TRBJ2-1; TRBD2 aligns across 8 bases. The germline gives CDR1 MNHEY, CDR2 SMNVEV (reference sequence). This CDR3 has 16 residues. The V segment lost 0 bases and the J segment 3 bases; nucleotides outside the gene matches: 4. The CDR3 is CASSLSSGNVYNEQFF. The DNA for the CDR3 is TGTGCCAGCAGTTTATCTAGCGGGAATGTCTACAATGAGCAGTTCTTC.

This chain connects TRBV5-1 to TRBJ2-1; 7 bases agree with TRBD2. The CDR3 runs to 14 residues. Germline CDR1 reads SGHRS; CDR2 reads YFSETQ. Trimming at V came to 6 bases and at J to 3 bases, leaving 6 bases not matched to a gene. CDR3 nucleotides: TGCGCCAGCAACCCCTCGGGAGGCTACAATGAGCAGTTCTTC. Protein product: CASNPSGGYNEQFF.

This chain joins TRBV28 and TRBJ2-5, with TRBD1 matching over 9 bases. Trimming took 4 bases from V and 2 from J; bases not matched to a gene: 5. The CDR3 has 15 amino acids. CDR1 is MDHEN and CDR2 is SYDVKM in the germline V gene. The CDR3 sequence: CASSYRDRVQETQYF. The CDR3 nucleotides read TGTGCCAGCAGTTACCGGGACAGGGTGCAAGAGACCCAGTACTTC.

V usage is TRBV28 and J usage is TRBJ1-2, with 10 bases lining up with TRBD1. The junction had 7 bases not matched to a gene; V was cut back by 6 bases and J by 3 bases. CDR3 size: 15 residues. Germline V gene lookup returns CDR1 MDHEN and CDR2 SYDVKM. The CDR3 DNA reads TGTGCCAGCAGCACGACAGGGGGCTCGGACTATGGCTACACCTTC. Translated, it gives CASSTTGGSDYGYTF.

This chain uses TRBV5-4 with TRBJ2-7, with 8 nucleotides matching TRBD1. V lost 4 bases and J lost 5; bases outside the gene matches: 8. Looked up from germline, CDR1 is SGHNT and CDR2 is YYREEE (reference sequence). CDR3 length equals 14 residues. The CDR3 DNA reads TGTGCCAGCAGCGCCGGGACAGGAACTAACGAGCAGTACTTC. It translates to CASSAGTGTNEQYF.

In this sample, this clone turned up once. The chain recombines TRBV11-2 with TRBJ2-5; possibly TRBD1 or TRBD2 for D (5 bases each). From germline, CDR1 is SGHAT and CDR2 FQNNGV. The CDR3 consists of 17 residues. V was clipped by 5 bases and J by 4 bases, with 23 bases between them. The CDR3 bases are TGTGCCAGCAGCCTAGGGGATCGGGAAGGGGCGGGAGAGACCCAGTACTTC. Translated: CASSLGDREGAGETQYF.

This chain links TRBV5-5 with TRBJ2-1; TRBD2 agrees at 8 bases. CDR1 is SGHKS, CDR2 YYEKEE, per germline (reference sequence). There are 14 residues in the CDR3. V shed 3 bases, J shed 6 bases, and the junction held 5 bases outside the gene matches. CDR3 DNA sequence: TGTGCCAGCAGCTCTAGCGGGCGATCCAATGAGCAGTTCTTC. Translated, it gives CASSSSGRSNEQFF.

The chain carries TRBV4-1 and TRBJ2-5; a possible D gene is TRBD1 (6 bases). CDR1 is MGHRA, CDR2 YSYEKL, per germline. The CDR3 length is 14 residues. The V end lost 4 bases, the J end lost 0 bases, and 9 bases lay between the germline ends. In nucleotides, the CDR3 is TGCGCCAGCAGCCCCCGGGACAACCAAGAGACCCAGTACTTC. Amino acid sequence: CASSPRDNQETQYF.

The chain links TRBV4-1 to TRBJ2-7; the D is unclear. V was shortened by 0 bases and J by 0 bases, with 9 bases between the two germline ends. Germline values: CDR1 MGHRA, CDR2 YSYEKL. The CDR3 sequence is 15 residues long. CDR3 in amino acids: CASSQEVAVSYEQYF. The DNA for the CDR3 is TGCGCCAGCAGCCAAGAGGTGGCAGTCTCCTACGAGCAGTACTTC.

This clone has just one count. This chain connects TRBV7-9 to TRBJ2-7; D gene unclear. The germline gives CDR1 SEHNR, CDR2 FQNEAQ (reference sequence). The CDR3 is 14 amino acids. The V and J ends lost 7 bases and 5 bases respectively, with 18 bases between them. The CDR3 DNA reads TGTGCCAGCACCACGAGTTTAGACCCGGACGAGCAGTACTTC. It translates to CASTTSLDPDEQYF.

This chain uses TRBV19 with TRBJ2-7; TRBD2 might be the D (5 bases). The CDR3 extends over 16 amino acids. CDR1 and CDR2 (germline): LNHDA, SQIVND (reference sequence). V lost 4 bases and J 7 bases, leaving 23 bases between the germline ends. CDR3 region: CASSTSDSQLLGEQYF. The CDR3 DNA reads TGTGCCAGTAGTACATCGGACTCCCAACTCCTCGGGGAGCAGTACTTC.

This clone was counted only a few times. This chain joins TRBV5-5 and TRBJ2-7; D is uncertain. Germline V gives CDR1 SGHKS, CDR2 YYEKEE (reference sequence). V lost 0 bases to trimming and J lost 2 bases, with 9 bases between them. The CDR3 is 14 residues long. CDR3 protein: CASSLAATTYEQYF. Here the CDR3 DNA reads TGTGCCAGCAGCTTGGCCGCCACCACCTACGAGCAGTACTTC.